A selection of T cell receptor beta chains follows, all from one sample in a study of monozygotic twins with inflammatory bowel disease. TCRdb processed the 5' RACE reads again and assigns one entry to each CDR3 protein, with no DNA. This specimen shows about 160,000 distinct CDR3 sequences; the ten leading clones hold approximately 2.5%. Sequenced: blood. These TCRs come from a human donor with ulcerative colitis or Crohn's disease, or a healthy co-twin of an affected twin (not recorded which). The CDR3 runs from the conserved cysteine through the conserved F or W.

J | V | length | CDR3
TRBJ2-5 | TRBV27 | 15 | CASSSGMGGQETQYF
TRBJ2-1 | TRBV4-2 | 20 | CASSQARGVMPGLSSDEQFF
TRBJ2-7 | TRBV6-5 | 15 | CASSYSNRPGYEQYF
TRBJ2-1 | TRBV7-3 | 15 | CASSPLDRVGNEQFF
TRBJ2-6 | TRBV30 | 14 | CAWSSRRGANVLTF
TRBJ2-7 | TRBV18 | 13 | CASSPSDSYEQYF
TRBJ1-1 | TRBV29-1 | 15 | CSAILTGSMNTEAFF
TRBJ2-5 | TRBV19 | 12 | CASSNQGKTQYF
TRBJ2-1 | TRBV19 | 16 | CASSTSGRGSYNEQFF
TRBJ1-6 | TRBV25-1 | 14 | CASSLTGDNSPLHF
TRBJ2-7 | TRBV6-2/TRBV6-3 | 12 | CASSYRGPRQYF
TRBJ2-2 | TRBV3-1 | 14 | CASSQTGGTGELFF